This entry lists 18 T cell receptor beta chains sequenced from one sample in a study of CD8+CD57+ T cells in acquired aplastic anemia. CD8+CD57+ cell expansion had been shown by flow cytometry in patients chosen for sequencing. Researchers used genomic DNA as the template to profile TCR beta VDJ and CDR3. Each CDR3 protein gets one entry after TCRdb re-called the reads with MiXCR. The sample carries under 500,000 distinct CDR3 sequences, over 25% recorded once. Sequencing was performed on sorted CD4+, CD8+, or CD8+CD57+ T cells (not recorded which) from PBMCs. These receptors all stem from a human donor with aplastic anemia.

The chain couples TRBV5-6 to TRBJ1-5, with TRBD1 matching over 10 bases. Trimming at V came to 7 bases and at J to 4 bases, leaving 8 bases not matched to a gene. The CDR3 has 15 amino acids. Looked up from germline, CDR1 is SGHDT and CDR2 is YYEEEE. The CDR3 nucleotides are TGTGCCAGCCTTAGACAGGGGGCGCAAAATCAGCCCCAGCATTTT. Translating gives CASLRQGAQNQPQHF.

This clonotype was observed many times. V usage is TRBV7-8 and J usage is TRBJ2-7, with D possibly matching TRBD2 (5 bases). Trimming stripped 6 bases from V and 7 bases from J, with 10 bases between. Germline V lookup: CDR1 SGHVS, CDR2 FQNEAQ. The CDR3 has 11 residues. CDR3 sequence reads: CASREEREQYF. DNA of the CDR3: TGTGCCAGCAGGGAAGAGCGGGAGCAGTACTTC.

The CDR3 protein is CASSLSGPPVETQYF. In DNA form, the CDR3 reads TGTGCCAGCAGCCTTAGCGGGCCTCCCGTTGAGACCCAGTACTTC. This chain links TRBV12-3 or TRBV12-4 with TRBJ2-5, with 7 positions matching TRBD2. Trimming took 6 bases from V and 5 from J; bases not matched to a gene: 12. This CDR3 spans 15 amino acids.

This clonotype showed up many times. This rearrangement joins TRBV19 to TRBJ1-5; D unresolved. Germline lookup yields CDR1 LNHDA and CDR2 SQIVND (reference sequence). This CDR3 is built from 15 residues. Trimming took off 3 bases at V and 0 bases at J, with 9 bases between the two ends. The DNA for the CDR3 is TGTGCCAGTAGTATTTTGCGGGATAGCAATCAGCCCCAGCATTTT. Amino acid sequence: CASSILRDSNQPQHF.

At least ten counts were recorded for this clonotype. The chain employs TRBV29-1 and TRBJ2-7; unclear D gene. The CDR3 is 13 amino acids. CDR1 and CDR2 from the germline V gene are SQVTM and ANQGSEA. The V gene lost 0 bases and the J gene lost 1 base, with 7 bases spanning the gap. CDR3 nucleotides: TGCAGCGTTGAAGATCTCCGGTCCTACGAGCAGTACTTC. This sequence encodes CSVEDLRSYEQYF.

The V and J genes are TRBV4-3 and TRBJ1-5; D might be TRBD1 (5 bases). CDR1 is LGHNA and CDR2 is YSLEER in the germline V gene. The V and J ends lost 0 bases and 14 bases respectively, with 17 bases between them. The CDR3 loop spans 14 amino acids. The CDR3: CASSQDRQSSYEHF. CDR3 in DNA: TGCGCCAGCAGCCAAGACCGACAGAGCAGCTACGAGCATTTT.

This clonotype occurred a few times. CDR3 in DNA: TGCAGCGTTGACCAAGCGGGGGGATCGGATACGCAGTATTTT. Its translation is CSVDQAGGSDTQYF. The chain combines TRBV29-1 with TRBJ2-3; 9 nucleotides line up with TRBD2. With 3 bases clipped from V and 6 bases from J, the junction kept 7 bases outside the gene matches. Germline CDR1 reads SQVTM; CDR2 reads ANQGSEA. This CDR3 is 14 amino acids long.

The chain is built from TRBV30 and TRBJ1-5; 10 bases line up with TRBD1. V trimming: 5 bases; J trimming: 2 bases; junction bases outside the gene matches: 0. The germline gives CDR1 GTSNPN, CDR2 SVGIG (reference sequence). CDR3 length: 13 residues. The CDR3 sequence is CAWGTGGNQPQHF. The DNA for the CDR3 is TGTGCCTGGGGGACAGGGGGCAATCAGCCCCAGCATTTT.

This clonotype was found once. A read error may account for a junction end that differs from germline. V is TRBV20-1 and J is TRBJ1-4; D not resolved. CDR3 length: 15 amino acids. From germline, CDR1 is DFQATT and CDR2 SNEGSKA (reference sequence). Here the CDR3 DNA reads TGCAGTGCTAGAGCTTTTAACAGTCCGAATGAAGAACTGTTTTTT. This codes for CSARAFNSPNEELFF.

This sequence joins TRBV24-1 and TRBJ1-2; TRBD1 might be the D (5 bases). Germline V gene lookup returns CDR1 KGHDR and CDR2 SFDVKD. Trimming took off 4 bases at V and 3 bases at J, with 14 bases between the two ends. The length of the CDR3 is 15 residues. For the CDR3, the DNA is TGTGCCACCAGTGAGGCCGGGGCAGGACACTATGGCTACACCTTC. It codes for CATSEAGAGHYGYTF.

Many counts were recorded for this clonotype. The chain is built from TRBV19 and TRBJ2-7, with D perhaps TRBD1 or TRBD2 (5 bases each). The CDR3 sequence is 14 residues long. Germline V CDR1 and CDR2: LNHDA, SQIVND (reference sequence). V dropped 1 base and J dropped 2 bases, with 9 bases sitting between them. CDR3 DNA sequence: TGTGCCAGTAGTATAGGGGGGAATCCCTACGAGCAGTACTTC. Protein product: CASSIGGNPYEQYF.

In its sample, this clonotype was seen many times. The chain recombines TRBV7-8 with TRBJ2-7, with D tentatively TRBD1 or TRBD2 (5 bases each). The germline gives CDR1 SGHVS, CDR2 FQNEAQ. The length of the CDR3 is 15 residues. V lost 4 bases and J 1 base, leaving 14 bases between the germline ends. CDR3 sequence: CASSSRDGKSYEQYF. CDR3 sequence (DNA): TGTGCCAGCAGCTCCCGGGACGGGAAGTCCTACGAGCAGTACTTC. Full variable domain (outside the CDR3, taken from reference TRBV7-8 and TRBJ2-7): GAGVSQSPRYKVAKRGQDVALRCDPISGHVSLFWYQQALGQGPEFLTYFQNEAQLDKSGLPSDRFFAERPEGSVSTLKIQRTQQEDSAVYLCASSSRDGKSYEQYFGPGTRLTVT.

This clonotype came up many times. The chain employs TRBV25-1 and TRBJ2-7, with 7 bases matching TRBD2. The CDR3 is made up of 13 amino acids. The junction had 2 bases not matched to a gene; V was cut back by 6 bases and J by 0 bases. CDR1 and CDR2 from the germline V gene are MGHDK and SYGVNS. This CDR3 is CASSGGSSYEQYF. The CDR3 DNA reads as TGTGCCAGCAGCGGCGGGAGCTCCTACGAGCAGTACTTC.

The chain couples TRBV2 to TRBJ1-5; 7 bases are shared with TRBD1. The CDR3 has 14 residues. Germline V gene data show CDR1 as SNHLY and CDR2 as FYNNEI. J was trimmed by 1 base and V by 6 bases; bases with no gene match: 3. The CDR3, as DNA: TGTGCCAGCAGGCAGACAGGGAGCAATCAGCCCCAGCATTTT. This codes for CASRQTGSNQPQHF.

This clonotype was seen repeatedly, ten times or more. Written as DNA, the CDR3 is TGTGCCACCAGTGGGGGCGGGGGACAGGGGTACAATGAGCAGTTCTTC. Amino acids: CATSGGGGQGYNEQFF. The chain employs TRBV24-1 and TRBJ2-1; 10 bases match TRBD1. The J segment lost 4 bases and the V segment lost 5 bases, leaving 7 bases of the junction unmatched. The CDR3 has 16 amino acids. Germline CDR1 is KGHDR and CDR2 is SFDVKD.

This clonotype was seen just once. A much larger clone differs by one base, so this may be a read error. This sequence joins TRBV7-2 and TRBJ2-7; unclear D gene. Germline loops: CDR1 SGHTA, CDR2 FQGNSA. V lost 1 base to trimming and J lost 0 bases, with 7 bases between them. The CDR3 totals 14 residues. CDR3 residues: CASSLGRISYEQYF. The CDR3 bases are TGTGCCAGCAGCTTAGGCAGGATCTCCTACGAGCAGTACTTC.

The genes are TRBV11-1 and TRBJ1-1; 7 positions agree with TRBD1. The CDR3 is 17 residues long. V gave up 3 bases and J gave up 4 bases; unmatched junction bases: 14. Germline V gene lookup returns CDR1 SGHAT and CDR2 FQDESV (reference sequence). CDR3 in DNA: TGTGCCAGCAGCTTGGTCAGGGGGGCCTCAGGAGGCACTGAAGCTTTCTTT. Translating it yields CASSLVRGASGGTEAFF. The whole variable domain, filled in from reference TRBV11-1 and TRBJ1-1, reads EAEVAQSPRYKITEKSQAVAFWCDPISGHATLYWYRQILGQGPELLVQFQDESVVDDSQLPKDRFSAERLKGVDSTLKIQPAELGDSAMYLCASSLVRGASGGTEAFFGQGTRLTVV.

This clonotype has more than one count but fewer than ten. CDR3 sequence (DNA): TGTGCCGGAGGTACGGGACTAGCAGATGAGCAGTTCTTC. Its protein product is CAGGTGLADEQFF. This chain joins TRBV6-1 and TRBJ2-1; 9 positions agree with TRBD2. The germline CDR1 and CDR2 sequences are MNHNS and SASEGT. The V segment lost 11 bases and the J segment 8 bases; nucleotides outside the gene matches: 10. This CDR3 comprises 13 residues.